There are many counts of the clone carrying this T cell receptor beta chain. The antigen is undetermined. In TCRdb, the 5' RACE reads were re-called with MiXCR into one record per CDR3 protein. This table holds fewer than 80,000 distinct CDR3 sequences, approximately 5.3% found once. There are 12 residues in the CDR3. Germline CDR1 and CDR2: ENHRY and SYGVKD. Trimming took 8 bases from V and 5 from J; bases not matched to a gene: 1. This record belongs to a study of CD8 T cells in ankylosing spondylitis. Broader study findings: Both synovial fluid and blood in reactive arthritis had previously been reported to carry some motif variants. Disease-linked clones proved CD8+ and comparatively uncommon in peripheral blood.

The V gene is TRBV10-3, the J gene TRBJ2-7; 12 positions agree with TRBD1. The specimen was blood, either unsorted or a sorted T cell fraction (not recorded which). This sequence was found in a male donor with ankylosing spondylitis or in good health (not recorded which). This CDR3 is CAIGTGGDEQYF. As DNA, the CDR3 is TGTGCCATCGGGACAGGGGGCGACGAGCAGTACTTC.